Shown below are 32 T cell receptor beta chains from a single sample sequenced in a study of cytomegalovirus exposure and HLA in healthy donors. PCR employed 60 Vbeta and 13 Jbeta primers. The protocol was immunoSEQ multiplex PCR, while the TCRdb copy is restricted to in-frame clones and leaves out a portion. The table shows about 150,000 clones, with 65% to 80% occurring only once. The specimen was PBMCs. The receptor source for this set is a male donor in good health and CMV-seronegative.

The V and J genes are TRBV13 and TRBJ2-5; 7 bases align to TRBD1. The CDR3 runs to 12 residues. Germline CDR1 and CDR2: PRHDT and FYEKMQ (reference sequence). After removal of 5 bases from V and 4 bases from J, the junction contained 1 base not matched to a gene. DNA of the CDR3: TGTGCCAGCAGCCGGGACAGAGAGACCCAGTACTTC. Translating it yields CASSRDRETQYF.

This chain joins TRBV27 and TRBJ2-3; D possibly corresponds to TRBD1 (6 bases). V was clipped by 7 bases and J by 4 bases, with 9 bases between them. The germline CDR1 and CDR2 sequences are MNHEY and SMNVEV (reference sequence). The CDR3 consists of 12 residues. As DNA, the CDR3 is TGTGCCAGCATGACAGGCGCAGATACGCAGTATTTT. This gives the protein CASMTGADTQYF.

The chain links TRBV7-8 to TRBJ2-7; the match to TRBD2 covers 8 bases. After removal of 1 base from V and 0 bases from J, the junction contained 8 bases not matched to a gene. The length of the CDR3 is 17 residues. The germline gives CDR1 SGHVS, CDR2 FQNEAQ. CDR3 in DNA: TGTGCCAGCAGCTTAGTGGCGGGGGGCCCGAGCTCCTACGAGCAGTACTTC. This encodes CASSLVAGGPSSYEQYF.

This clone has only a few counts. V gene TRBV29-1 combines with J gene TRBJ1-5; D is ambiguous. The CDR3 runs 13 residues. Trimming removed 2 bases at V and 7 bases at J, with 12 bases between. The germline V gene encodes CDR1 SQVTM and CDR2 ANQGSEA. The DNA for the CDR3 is TGCAGCGTTGAAATACGGGAAGGGCAGCCCCAGCATTTT. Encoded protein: CSVEIREGQPQHF.

This chain's CDR3 is CASSQVGLVDDLAKNIQYF. CDR3 sequence (DNA): TGCGCCAGCAGCCAAGTTGGACTAGTAGACGACCTAGCCAAAAACATTCAGTACTTC. The chain couples TRBV4-1 to TRBJ2-4; the match to TRBD2 covers 7 bases. Germline loops: CDR1 MGHRA, CDR2 YSYEKL. V shed 1 base and J 0 bases; nucleotides not matched to a gene: 12. The CDR3 runs 19 residues.

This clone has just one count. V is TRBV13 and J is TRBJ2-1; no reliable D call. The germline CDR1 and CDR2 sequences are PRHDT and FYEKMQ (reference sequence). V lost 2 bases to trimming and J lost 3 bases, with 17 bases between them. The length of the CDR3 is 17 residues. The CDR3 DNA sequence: TGTGCCAGCAGCTTATTCAGCGCCGGTATAAACTACAATGAGCAGTTCTTC. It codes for CASSLFSAGINYNEQFF.

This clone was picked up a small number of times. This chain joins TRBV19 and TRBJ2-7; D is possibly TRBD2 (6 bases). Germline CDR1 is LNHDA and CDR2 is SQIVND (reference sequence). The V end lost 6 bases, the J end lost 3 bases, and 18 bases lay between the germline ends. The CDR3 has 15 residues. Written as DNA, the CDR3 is TGTGCCAGTAGACCGGTAGCGGTATCTCTCTACGAGCAGTACTTC. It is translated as CASRPVAVSLYEQYF.

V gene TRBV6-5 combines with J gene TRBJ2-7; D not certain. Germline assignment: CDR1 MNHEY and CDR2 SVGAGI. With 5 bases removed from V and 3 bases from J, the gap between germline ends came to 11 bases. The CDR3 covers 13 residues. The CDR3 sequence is CASSADTLYEQYF. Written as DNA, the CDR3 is TGTGCCAGCAGTGCCGACACCCTCTACGAGCAGTACTTC.

The CDR3 reads CASSLEDWAGEVVTEAFF. In nucleotides, the CDR3 is TGTGCCAGCAGCTTAGAAGATTGGGCAGGGGAAGTAGTCACTGAAGCTTTCTTT. The rearrangement links TRBV7-9 to TRBJ1-1; weak D call: TRBD1 (6 bases). The CDR3 consists of 18 residues. CDR1 SEHNR and CDR2 FQNEAQ come from the germline V gene (reference sequence). The V and J ends lost 1 base and 4 bases respectively, with 22 bases between them. Looking up the rest from reference TRBV7-9 and TRBJ1-1 gives the full variable domain: DTGVSQNPRHKITKRGQNVTFRCDPISEHNRLYWYRQTLGQGPEFLTYFQNEAQLEKSRLLSDRFSAERPKGSFSTLEIQRTEQGDSAMYLCASSLEDWAGEVVTEAFFGQGTRLTVV.

CDR3 protein: CASSIRLAEKHYEQYF. The CDR3 DNA reads TGTGCCAGTAGTATTCGCCTAGCGGAGAAGCACTACGAGCAGTACTTC. This chain links TRBV19 with TRBJ2-7; 7 nucleotides agree with TRBD2. Germline-derived CDR1 and CDR2 are LNHDA and SQIVND (reference sequence). V trimming: 3 bases; J trimming: 3 bases; junction bases outside the gene matches: 11. The CDR3 runs to 16 residues.

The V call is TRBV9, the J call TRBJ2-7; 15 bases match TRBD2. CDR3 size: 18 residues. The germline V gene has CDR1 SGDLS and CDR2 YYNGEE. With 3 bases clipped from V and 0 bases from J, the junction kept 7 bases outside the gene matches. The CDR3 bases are TGTGCCAGCAGCGAGGGACTAGCGGGGGGCCGGAGCTCCTACGAGCAGTACTTC. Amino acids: CASSEGLAGGRSSYEQYF.

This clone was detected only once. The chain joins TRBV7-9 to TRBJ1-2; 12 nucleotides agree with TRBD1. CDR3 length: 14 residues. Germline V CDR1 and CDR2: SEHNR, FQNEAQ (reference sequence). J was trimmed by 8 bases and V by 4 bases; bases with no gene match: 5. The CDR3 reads CASSWGQGAWGYTF. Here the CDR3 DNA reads TGTGCCAGCAGCTGGGGACAGGGGGCTTGGGGCTACACCTTC.

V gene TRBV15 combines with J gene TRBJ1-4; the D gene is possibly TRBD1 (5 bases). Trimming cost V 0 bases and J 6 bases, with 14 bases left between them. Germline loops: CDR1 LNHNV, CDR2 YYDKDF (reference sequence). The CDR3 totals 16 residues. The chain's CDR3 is CATSRDGPGWDEKLFF. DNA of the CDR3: TGTGCCACCAGCAGAGATGGGCCAGGGTGGGATGAAAAACTGTTTTTT.

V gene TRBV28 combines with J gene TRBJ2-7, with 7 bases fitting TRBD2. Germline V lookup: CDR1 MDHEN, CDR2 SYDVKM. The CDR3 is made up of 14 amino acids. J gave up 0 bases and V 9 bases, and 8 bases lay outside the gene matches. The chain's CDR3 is CASWGGGSSYEQYF. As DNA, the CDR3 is TGTGCCAGTTGGGGGGGAGGGAGCTCCTACGAGCAGTACTTC.

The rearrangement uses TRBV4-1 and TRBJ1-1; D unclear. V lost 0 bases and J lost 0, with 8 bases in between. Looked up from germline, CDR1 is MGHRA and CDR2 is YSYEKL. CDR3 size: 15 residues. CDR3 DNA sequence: TGCGCCAGCAGCCAAGAATATCGCGTGAACACTGAAGCTTTCTTT. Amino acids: CASSQEYRVNTEAFF.

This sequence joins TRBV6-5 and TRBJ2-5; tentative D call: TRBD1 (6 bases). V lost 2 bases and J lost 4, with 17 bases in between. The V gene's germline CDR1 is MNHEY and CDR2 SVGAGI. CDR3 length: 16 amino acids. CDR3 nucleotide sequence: TGTGCCAGCAGTTACGAATCGGCCAGGGGTACAGAGACCCAGTACTTC. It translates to CASSYESARGTETQYF.

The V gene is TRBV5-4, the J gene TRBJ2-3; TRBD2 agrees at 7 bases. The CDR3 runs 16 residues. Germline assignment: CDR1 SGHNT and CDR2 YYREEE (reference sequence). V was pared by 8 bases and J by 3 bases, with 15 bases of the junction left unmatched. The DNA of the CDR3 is TGTGCCAGTAACCTCCGGGGGGAGAGAGAAACAGATACGCAGTATTTT. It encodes CASNLRGERETDTQYF.

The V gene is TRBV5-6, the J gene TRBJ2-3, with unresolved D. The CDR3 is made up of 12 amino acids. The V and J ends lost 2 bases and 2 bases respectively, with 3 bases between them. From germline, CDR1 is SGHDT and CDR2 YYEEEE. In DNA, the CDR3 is TGTGCCAGCAGCTTCCTCACAGATACGCAGTATTTT. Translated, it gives CASSFLTDTQYF.

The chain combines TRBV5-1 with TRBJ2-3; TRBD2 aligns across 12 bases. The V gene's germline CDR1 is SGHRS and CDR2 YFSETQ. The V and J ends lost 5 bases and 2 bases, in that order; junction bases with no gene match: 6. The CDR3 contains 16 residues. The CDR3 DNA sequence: TGCGCCAGCAGTACCGGGACTAGCGGGCTCACAGATACGCAGTATTTT. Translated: CASSTGTSGLTDTQYF.

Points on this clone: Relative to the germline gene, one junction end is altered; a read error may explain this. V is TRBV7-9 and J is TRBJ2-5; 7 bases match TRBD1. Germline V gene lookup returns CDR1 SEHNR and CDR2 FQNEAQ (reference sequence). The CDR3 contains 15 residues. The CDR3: CSSSPDRASGVTQYF. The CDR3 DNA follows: TGTTCCAGCAGCCCAGACAGGGCGTCCGGCGTGACCCAGTACTTC.

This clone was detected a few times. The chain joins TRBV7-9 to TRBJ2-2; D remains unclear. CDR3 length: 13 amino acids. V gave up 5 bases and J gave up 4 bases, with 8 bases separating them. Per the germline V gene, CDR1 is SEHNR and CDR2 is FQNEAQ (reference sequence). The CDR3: CASSLKPTGELFF. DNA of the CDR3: TGTGCCAGCAGCCTAAAACCCACCGGGGAGCTGTTTTTT.

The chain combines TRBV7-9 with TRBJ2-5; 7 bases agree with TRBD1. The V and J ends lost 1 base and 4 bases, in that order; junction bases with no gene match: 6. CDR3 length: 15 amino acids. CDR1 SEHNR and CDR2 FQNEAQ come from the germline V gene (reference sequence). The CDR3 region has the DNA TGTGCCAGCAGCTTAGTCCGAGGGGGCGGAGAGACCCAGTACTTC. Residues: CASSLVRGGGETQYF.

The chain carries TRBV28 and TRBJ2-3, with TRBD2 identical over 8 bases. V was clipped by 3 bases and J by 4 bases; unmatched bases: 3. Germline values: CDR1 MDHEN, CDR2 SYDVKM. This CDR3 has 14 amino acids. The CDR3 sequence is CASSLRGAPDTQYF. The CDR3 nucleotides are TGTGCCAGCAGTTTGCGGGGGGCCCCAGATACGCAGTATTTT.

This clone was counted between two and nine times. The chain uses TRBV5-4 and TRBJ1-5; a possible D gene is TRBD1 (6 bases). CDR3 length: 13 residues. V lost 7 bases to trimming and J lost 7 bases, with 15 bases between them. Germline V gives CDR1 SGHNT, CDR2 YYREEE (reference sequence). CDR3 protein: CASGTYGGQPQHF. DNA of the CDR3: TGTGCCAGCGGTACGTATGGGGGCCAGCCCCAGCATTTT.

DNA of the CDR3: TGTGCCAGCTCACGAAGACAGGGGACAGCCACCGGGGAGCTGTTTTTT. Protein: CASSRRQGTATGELFF. V gene TRBV18 combines with J gene TRBJ2-2, with 8 nucleotides matching TRBD1. The length of the CDR3 is 16 residues. Germline trimming cut 4 bases from V and 4 bases from J; bases unmatched to any gene: 8. Germline V gives CDR1 KGHSH, CDR2 LQKENI.

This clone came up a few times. The CDR3 loop reads CASSLGGTSGEKLFF. DNA for the CDR3: TGCGCCAGCAGCTTGGGAGGGACAAGTGGTGAAAAACTGTTTTTT. The chain has TRBV5-1 and TRBJ1-4, with D perhaps matching TRBD1 (6 bases). Per the germline V gene, CDR1 is SGHRS and CDR2 is YFSETQ. V gave up 0 bases and J gave up 7 bases, with 13 bases separating them. The CDR3 extends over 15 amino acids.

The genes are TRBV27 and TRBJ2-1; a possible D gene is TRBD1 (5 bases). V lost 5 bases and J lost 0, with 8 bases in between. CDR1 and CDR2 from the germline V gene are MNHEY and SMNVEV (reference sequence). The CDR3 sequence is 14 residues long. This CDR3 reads CASSQGLSYNEQFF. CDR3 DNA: TGTGCCAGCAGTCAGGGTCTCTCCTACAATGAGCAGTTCTTC.

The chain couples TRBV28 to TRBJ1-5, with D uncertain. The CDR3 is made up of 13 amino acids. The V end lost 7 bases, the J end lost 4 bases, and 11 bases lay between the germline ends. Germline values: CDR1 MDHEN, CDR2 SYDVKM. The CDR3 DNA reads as TGTGCCAGCACTACTTACGGGAATCAGCCCCAGCATTTT. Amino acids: CASTTYGNQPQHF. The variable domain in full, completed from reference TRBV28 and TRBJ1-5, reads DVKVTQSSRYLVKRTGEKVFLECVQDMDHENMFWYRQDPGLGLRLIYFSYDVKMKEKGDIPEGYSVSREKKERFSLILESASTNQTSMYLCASTTYGNQPQHFGDGTRLSIL.

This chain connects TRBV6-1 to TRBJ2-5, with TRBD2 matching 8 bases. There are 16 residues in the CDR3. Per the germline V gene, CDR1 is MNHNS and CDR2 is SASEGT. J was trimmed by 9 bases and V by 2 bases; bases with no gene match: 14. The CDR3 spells CASSEKPRGAYVAQYF. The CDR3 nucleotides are TGTGCCAGCAGTGAAAAGCCGCGGGGGGCTTATGTGGCCCAGTACTTC.

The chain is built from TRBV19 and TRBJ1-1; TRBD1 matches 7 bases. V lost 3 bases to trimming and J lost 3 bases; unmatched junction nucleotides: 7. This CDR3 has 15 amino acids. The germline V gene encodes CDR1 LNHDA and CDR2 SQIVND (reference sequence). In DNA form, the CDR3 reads TGTGCCAGTAGTATCTCTCCGACAGGGTACACTGAAGCTTTCTTT. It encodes CASSISPTGYTEAFF.

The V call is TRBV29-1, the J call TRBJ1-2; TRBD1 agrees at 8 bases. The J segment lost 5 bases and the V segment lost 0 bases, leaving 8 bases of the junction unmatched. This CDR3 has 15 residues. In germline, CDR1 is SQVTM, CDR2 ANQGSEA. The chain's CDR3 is CSVEDPRGRSYGYTF. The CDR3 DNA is TGCAGCGTTGAAGATCCCAGGGGGCGTAGTTATGGCTACACCTTC.

The CDR3: CASSWMGAGLSFYF. The DNA of the CDR3 is TGTGCCAGCAGTTGGATGGGAGCGGGACTCTCCTTTTACTTC. The chain is built from TRBV28 and TRBJ2-5; 7 nucleotides agree with TRBD2. There are 14 residues in the CDR3. Trimming at V came to 4 bases and at J to 14 bases, leaving 16 bases not matched to a gene. The V gene's germline CDR1 is MDHEN and CDR2 SYDVKM.